This T cell receptor beta chain was retrieved from a study of TIL therapy for anti-PD-1-resistant metastatic lung cancer. On the study more broadly: Median tumor PD-L1 proportion score was under 7.5%. Study conclusions and caveats: TIL cultures after expansion showed higher clonality and lower diversity than baseline tumor (median 6% vs 31%).

As for time point: pre-treatment sample, taken before nivolumab and TIL therapy. Tumor tissue came from excised metastases, mostly pleural nodules or supraclavicular lymph nodes. Patients then received nivolumab; progressors got lymphodepletion, TIL and IL-2. Patients were adults with stage 4 NSCLC. Sequencing used immunoSEQ v3. Clones were read by immunoSEQ multiplex PCR, and TCRdb kept only the in-frame ones, dropping some. Here the sample spans about 2,100 clones, 75% to 90% being singletons. For this clone: Its target is unknown.

Trimming pared 3 bases from V and 7 bases from J, leaving 12 bases between. This CDR3 is built from 14 residues. Germline V lookup: CDR1 MNHEY, CDR2 SMNVEV (reference sequence). The source material was tumor tissue, sampled at baseline. The V and J genes are TRBV27 and TRBJ2-2; D unclear. This TCR was sampled from a person aged 25-79 years with non-small cell lung cancer. The CDR3 nucleotides are TGTGCCAGCAGTTTTGGGATATTTAGCGGGGAGCTGTTTTTT. The encoded protein is CASSFGIFSGELFF.